The source of this TCR beta chain is a study of liver allograft versus peripheral blood T cells. Across the study: Transplanted livers and recipients' peripheral blood had their T cell receptor repertoires compared. Findings of the study overall: A difference was reportedly observed between T cell receptor repertoires inside liver allografts and those in peripheral blood.

This clonotype is medium-sized (0.01 to 0.1%) in the sample. Its antigen is not known. TCRdb reanalysed the reads using MiXCR and keeps one entry per CDR3 protein. The repertoire holds around 6,600 distinct CDR3 sequences, with over 15% as singletons. CDR1 and CDR2 from the germline V gene are SGHTA and FQGNSA. With 4 bases removed from V and 8 bases from J, the gap between germline ends came to 23 bases. The CDR3 covers 16 residues. The rearrangement joins TRBV7-2 to TRBJ1-2, with D unclear. The receptor comes from a human patient who had a liver transplant. The T cells may come from the graft donor. The CDR3 DNA reads TGTGCCAGCAGCTCAGGACTGGAGGGCTCCAGCCACGGCTACACCTTC. It is translated as CASSSGLEGSSHGYTF.